The 27 T cell receptor beta chains below come from one sample, sequenced in a study of blood T cell repertoires in COVID-19. Assay: immunoSEQ multiplex PCR; the TCRdb copy retains only in-frame clones and omits some. The sample has 80,000 to 100,000 clones; 87% are singletons. Material for sequencing was peripheral blood. All receptors come from a man between 70 and 80 years old with acute or convalescent COVID-19.

The chain has TRBV29-1 and TRBJ1-4, with unresolved D. This CDR3 has 15 amino acids. The V gene's germline CDR1 is SQVTM and CDR2 ANQGSEA. Trimming took 7 bases from V and 0 from J, leaving 15 bases between them. This CDR3 reads CSALGDHSTNEKLFF. The CDR3 DNA reads as TGCAGCGCCCTAGGAGACCACTCAACTAATGAAAAACTGTTTTTT.

This chain uses TRBV5-1 with TRBJ1-3, with 10 bases matching TRBD1. V gave up 4 bases and J gave up 2 bases; unmatched junction bases: 6. Germline CDR1 reads SGHRS; CDR2 reads YFSETQ. The CDR3 consists of 16 residues. The CDR3 sequence: CASSPPGTGAGNTIYF. The CDR3 bases are TGCGCCAGCAGCCCTCCAGGGACAGGGGCTGGAAACACCATATATTTT.

This chain links TRBV5-8 with TRBJ1-5, with TRBD1 matching 7 bases. V dropped 0 bases and J dropped 0; count of bases not matched to a gene: 15. Per the germline V gene, CDR1 is SGHTS and CDR2 is YDEGEE. This CDR3 spans 20 amino acids. CDR3 loop: CASSLAPGRTGTYSNQPQHF. CDR3 DNA: TGTGCCAGCAGCTTGGCCCCGGGGCGGACAGGAACCTATAGCAATCAGCCCCAGCATTTT.

V gene TRBV7-9 combines with J gene TRBJ2-7; D is unresolved. The ends were cut back, 5 bases at V and 2 bases at J, with 10 bases in the middle. The CDR3 loop spans 13 amino acids. CDR1 SEHNR and CDR2 FQNEAQ come from the germline V gene (reference sequence). The CDR3 is CASSRGRTYEQYF. CDR3 DNA: TGTGCCAGCAGCCGAGGTCGAACCTACGAGCAGTACTTC.

This chain joins TRBV19 and TRBJ2-1; D may be TRBD2 (7 bases). V lost 4 bases and J lost 7, with 14 bases in between. CDR3 length equals 14 residues. The germline gives CDR1 LNHDA, CDR2 SQIVND (reference sequence). DNA for the CDR3: TGTGCCAGTAGTACGAAGGGGGGGACAAATGAGCAGTTCTTC. Translating it yields CASSTKGGTNEQFF.

The V call is TRBV21-1, the J call TRBJ2-3; TRBD2, the table's D call, was not compared with the DNA. TRBV21-1 is a pseudogene. CDR3 length: 15 residues. CDR3 coding DNA: TGTGCCAGCAGCACGGGACTAAAGGACCGAGATACGCAGTATTTT. Amino acid sequence: CASSTGLKDRDTQYF.

The J gene is TRBJ2-5, the V gene TRBV28; D perhaps matches TRBD1 (5 bases). Germline V gene sequence: CDR1 MDHEN, CDR2 SYDVKM. This CDR3 is built from 16 residues. V was cut by 6 bases and J by 0 bases, with 17 bases left in between. The CDR3 region is CASRTALQGDQETQYF. CDR3 DNA sequence: TGTGCCAGCAGAACCGCTCTGCAGGGCGACCAAGAGACCCAGTACTTC.

Concerning this clone: Its ends do not fully match the called genes, so a read error is possible. This chain links TRBV7-7 with TRBJ2-5; the D gene is possibly TRBD1 (6 bases). Germline CDR1 and CDR2: SSHAT and FNYEAQ (reference sequence). CDR3 size: 12 residues. This CDR3 reads CASSPQGQTQYF. The CDR3 DNA follows: TGTGCTAGCAGCCCCCAGGGGCAGACCCAGTACTTC.

The chain employs TRBV6-5 and TRBJ1-4; D not certain. CDR1 is MNHEY and CDR2 is SVGAGI in the germline V gene. This CDR3 is 14 amino acids long. Trimming shortened V by 3 bases and J by 0 bases, and 5 bases separated the two germline ends. For the CDR3, the DNA is TGTGCCAGCAGTTATCTCTCAACTAATGAAAAACTGTTTTTT. It codes for CASSYLSTNEKLFF.

This chain links TRBV28 with TRBJ1-2; 7 bases are shared with TRBD1. The germline CDR1 and CDR2 sequences are MDHEN and SYDVKM. The CDR3 contains 16 residues. V was pared by 5 bases and J by 2 bases, with 11 bases of the junction left unmatched. CDR3: CASSLLRQGRNYGYTF. CDR3 DNA: TGTGCCAGCAGTCTGCTAAGACAGGGAAGGAACTATGGCTACACCTTC.

This chain links TRBV9 with TRBJ2-2; 8 bases are a match to TRBD2. The CDR3 consists of 15 residues. Trimming removed 0 bases from V and 7 bases from J; junction bases left unmatched: 5. From germline, CDR1 is SGDLS and CDR2 YYNGEE. For the CDR3, the DNA is TGTGCCAGCAGCGTAGTCGGGGGGGCTGTCGGGGAGCTGTTTTTT. It specifies CASSVVGGAVGELFF. Full variable domain (remainder filled in from reference TRBV9 and TRBJ2-2): DSGVTQTPKHLITATGQRVTLRCSPRSGDLSVYWYQQSLDQGLQFLIQYYNGEERAKGNILERFSAQQFPDLHSELNLSSLELGDSALYFCASSVVGGAVGELFFGEGSRLTVL.

This sequence joins TRBV6-5 and TRBJ1-2; D gene ambiguous. The germline V gene has CDR1 MNHEY and CDR2 SVGAGI. V lost 7 bases, J lost 5 bases, and 20 bases lay in between. This CDR3 has 15 amino acids. CDR3 DNA sequence: TGTGCCAGCACGTCCGACCGAGGGCTGGGGTATGGCTACACCTTC. It specifies CASTSDRGLGYGYTF.

This chain links TRBV4-1 with TRBJ1-1; D unclear. Germline V lookup: CDR1 MGHRA, CDR2 YSYEKL. Deletions cut 5 bases from V and 4 bases from J, with 14 bases between. The CDR3 sequence is 14 residues long. CDR3 in amino acids: CASSSPPRSTEAFF. CDR3 coding DNA: TGCGCCAGCAGCAGCCCTCCGAGGAGCACTGAAGCTTTCTTT.

The V call is TRBV5-4, the J call TRBJ1-4; no clear D. The V end was cut by 4 bases, the J end by 0 bases, with 7 bases between. Germline-derived CDR1 and CDR2 are SGHNT and YYREEE (reference sequence). CDR3 length: 14 amino acids. CDR3 loop: CASSRESTNEKLFF. CDR3 bases: TGTGCCAGCAGCAGGGAGTCAACTAATGAAAAACTGTTTTTT.

The chain couples TRBV5-1 to TRBJ2-7; D gene uncertain. The CDR3 covers 12 residues. Germline CDR1 is SGHRS and CDR2 is YFSETQ. Deletions cut 4 bases from V and 5 bases from J, with 10 bases between. The CDR3 here is CASSALGDEQYF. In DNA form, the CDR3 reads TGCGCCAGCAGCGCCCTAGGAGACGAGCAGTACTTC.

The chain joins TRBV28 to TRBJ2-7; tentatively, D is TRBD2 (5 bases). Trimming took off 1 base at V and 7 bases at J, with 8 bases between the two ends. The CDR3 totals 12 residues. Looked up from germline, CDR1 is MDHEN and CDR2 is SYDVKM. CDR3 in amino acids: CASSLLGSEQYF. The CDR3 bases are TGTGCCAGCAGTTTATTGGGGAGTGAGCAGTACTTC. The variable domain in full, with the rest retrieved from reference TRBV28 and TRBJ2-7, is DVKVTQSSRYLVKRTGEKVFLECVQDMDHENMFWYRQDPGLGLRLIYFSYDVKMKEKGDIPEGYSVSREKKERFSLILESASTNQTSMYLCASSLLGSEQYFGPGTRLTVT.

The CDR3 region has the DNA TGTGCCAGCAGCTTGGGACTAGTGGACACAGATACGCAGTATTTT. Encoded protein: CASSLGLVDTDTQYF. The chain couples TRBV11-1 to TRBJ2-3, with TRBD2 matching 8 bases. Losses at the gene ends were 3 bases for V and 2 bases for J; bases not matched to a gene: 4. This CDR3 contains 15 residues. Germline assignment: CDR1 SGHAT and CDR2 FQDESV (reference sequence).

The rearrangement joins TRBV7-8 to TRBJ1-1; a weak D match, TRBD1 (6 bases). V was clipped by 7 bases and J by 6 bases, with 21 bases between them. Germline V gene data show CDR1 as SGHVS and CDR2 as FQNEAQ. The CDR3 runs 15 residues. The CDR3 here is CASIRRGQGWPEAFF. The CDR3 region has the DNA TGTGCCAGCATACGTCGGGGCCAGGGGTGGCCTGAAGCTTTCTTT.

The CDR3 coding sequence is TGTGCCACCAGCAGAGTGGAGGGACAGGGGGTACCTAACTATGGCTACACCTTC. Translated: CATSRVEGQGVPNYGYTF. The gene calls are TRBV15 and TRBJ1-2, with 11 bases identical to TRBD1. Germline V gene lookup returns CDR1 LNHNV and CDR2 YYDKDF (reference sequence). V was clipped by 1 base and J by 0 bases; unmatched bases: 7. The length of the CDR3 is 18 residues.

This chain links TRBV3-1 (or the pseudogene TRBV3-2) with TRBJ1-5; D remains ambiguous. The CDR3 sequence is 12 residues long. Germline-derived CDR1 and CDR2 are LGHDT and YNNKEL (reference sequence). V was clipped by 1 base and J by 5 bases, with 3 bases between them. In DNA form, the CDR3 reads TGTGCCAGCAGCCAAGCGGATCAGCCCCAGCATTTT. Encoded protein: CASSQADQPQHF.

The chain uses TRBV5-6 and TRBJ2-7; 9 bases line up with TRBD1. The CDR3 extends over 18 amino acids. After removal of 5 bases from V and 4 bases from J, the junction contained 19 bases not matched to a gene. The V gene's germline CDR1 is SGHDT and CDR2 YYEEEE. The CDR3 coding sequence is TGTGCCAGCAGGCAGAGCCCCATAGGGACAGGGAATTCGTACGAGCAGTACGTC. Amino acids: CASRQSPIGTGNSYEQYV.

This chain connects TRBV5-4 to TRBJ2-7; possibly TRBD2 for D (5 bases). The CDR3 totals 15 residues. CDR1 and CDR2 from the germline V gene are SGHNT and YYREEE (reference sequence). Trimming took off 4 bases at V and 2 bases at J, with 16 bases between the two ends. CDR3 sequence reads: CASSPSGRDAYEQYF. The CDR3 bases are TGTGCCAGCAGCCCCTCGGGAAGGGATGCCTACGAGCAGTACTTC.

The chain carries TRBV5-1 and TRBJ2-7; D is possibly TRBD2 (6 bases). CDR1 is SGHRS and CDR2 is YFSETQ in the germline V gene. This CDR3 has 14 amino acids. V lost 5 bases and J lost 6, with 18 bases in between. The CDR3 DNA sequence: TGCGCCAGCAGGCCCGGACTATCTTCTCTCGAGCAGTACGTC. Protein: CASRPGLSSLEQYV.

This chain uses TRBV19 with TRBJ1-5; possible D gene TRBD1, 6 bases. V lost 7 bases to trimming and J lost 3 bases, with 10 bases between them. Per the germline V gene, CDR1 is LNHDA and CDR2 is SQIVND (reference sequence). This CDR3 is built from 13 residues. This chain's CDR3 is CASTTGNNQPQHF. The CDR3 region has the DNA TGTGCCAGTACTACAGGGAACAATCAGCCCCAGCATTTT.

The gene calls are TRBV2 and TRBJ1-2; 7 positions agree with TRBD1. CDR1 is SNHLY and CDR2 is FYNNEI in the germline V gene. The V segment lost 7 bases and the J segment 0 bases; nucleotides outside the gene matches: 8. The CDR3 contains 15 residues. CDR3 nucleotides: TGTGCCAGCACCCTCGGACAGGAGGCTAACTATGGCTACACCTTC. Translated: CASTLGQEANYGYTF.

The gene calls are TRBV19 and TRBJ1-5; D gene ambiguous. The germline V and J ends were trimmed by 3 bases and 4 bases, with 13 bases remaining between them. This CDR3 is 15 amino acids long. Germline V gene data show CDR1 as LNHDA and CDR2 as SQIVND (reference sequence). This chain's CDR3 is CASSIPGWRNQPQHF. CDR3 DNA sequence: TGTGCCAGTAGTATTCCGGGGTGGCGGAATCAGCCCCAGCATTTT.

The genes are TRBV9 and TRBJ1-1; no clear D gene. The CDR3 contains 13 residues. The V gene lost 0 bases and the J gene lost 2 bases, with 5 bases spanning the gap. From germline, CDR1 is SGDLS and CDR2 YYNGEE. The CDR3 sequence: CASSVDSNTEAFF. CDR3 DNA: TGTGCCAGCAGCGTAGATAGCAACACTGAAGCTTTCTTT.